The next 14 T cell receptor beta chains were all read from a single sample in a study of beta chain features in type 1 diabetes. These receptors have no known antigen. The investigators reverse transcribed all of the isolated RNA, so they sequenced expressed TCRB transcripts. Repertoires were generated with immunoSEQ multiplex PCR, while TCRdb's copy carries only in-frame clones and drops some. The sample contains 600,000 to 700,000 clones, around 12% of which appear only once. Study-level findings and limits: The study found moderately but significantly shorter TCRB CDR3s in all four CD4+ subsets of Type 1 diabetes patients.

Sequenced material: naive CD4+ T cells from blood. The receptors shown here come from a young man with type 1 diabetes.

This clone was seen a few times. The chain is built from TRBV27 and TRBJ1-2; 9 bases fit TRBD1. Trimming cost V 8 bases and J 8 bases; bases outside gene matches: 12. CDR3 length: 14 amino acids. CDR1 is MNHEY and CDR2 is SMNVEV in the germline V gene (reference sequence). CDR3 nucleotides: TGTGCCAGCTGGGCGGGACAGGGAGGATGGGGCTACACCTTC. It translates to CASWAGQGGWGYTF.

This clone was detected only a few times. The chain carries TRBV6-5 and TRBJ2-2; possibly TRBD1 for D (7 bases). With 2 bases removed from V and 1 base from J, the gap between germline ends came to 11 bases. Germline CDR1 MNHEY, CDR2 SVGAGI. This CDR3 region has 16 residues. CDR3 region: CASSYRQGGNTGELFF. The CDR3 DNA follows: TGTGCCAGCAGTTACCGACAGGGAGGGAACACCGGGGAGCTGTTTTTT.

The gene calls are TRBV7-2 and TRBJ2-7; unclear D gene. The CDR3 runs to 14 residues. V was trimmed by 5 bases and J by 7 bases, leaving 18 bases between them. Per the germline V gene, CDR1 is SGHTA and CDR2 is FQGNSA. The CDR3 reads CASSRGPSVGEQYF. In DNA form, the CDR3 reads TGTGCCAGCAGCCGCGGACCGTCTGTGGGTGAGCAGTACTTC. Full variable domain (outside the CDR3, taken from reference TRBV7-2 and TRBJ2-7): GAGVSQSPSNKVTEKGKDVELRCDPISGHTALYWYRQSLGQGLEFLIYFQGNSAPDKSGLPSDRFSAERTGGSVSTLTIQRTQQEDSAVYLCASSRGPSVGEQYFGPGTRLTVT.

This chain connects TRBV7-6 to TRBJ2-7; the match to TRBD1 covers 7 bases. Germline assignment: CDR1 SGHVS and CDR2 FNYEAQ. This CDR3 is 13 amino acids long. Unmatched junction bases numbered 3, after V lost 5 bases and J lost 2 bases. CDR3 DNA sequence: TGTGCCAGCAGCAAGGGACAGCCCTACGAGCAGTACTTC. Translating it yields CASSKGQPYEQYF.

This clone was detected only a few times. The chain couples TRBV5-1 to TRBJ2-7; D may match TRBD1 or TRBD2 (5 bases each). This CDR3 has 14 residues. Germline V gives CDR1 SGHRS, CDR2 YFSETQ. The V and J ends lost 2 bases and 2 bases respectively, with 11 bases between them. CDR3 sequence: CASSFGAEAYEQYF. The CDR3 DNA reads TGCGCCAGCAGCTTCGGGGCAGAGGCCTACGAGCAGTACTTC. Complete variable domain (other parts from reference TRBV5-1 and TRBJ2-7): KAGVTQTPRYLIKTRGQQVTLSCSPISGHRSVSWYQQTPGQGLQFLFEYFSETQRNKGNFPGRFSGRQFSNSRSEMNVSTLELGDSALYLCASSFGAEAYEQYFGPGTRLTVT.

Remarks on this clone: At the DNA level, this CDR3 is encoded by other sequences in the same sample as well. The rearrangement links TRBV20-1 to TRBJ2-5, with D possibly being TRBD2 (6 bases). The CDR3 contains 11 residues. Germline values: CDR1 DFQATT, CDR2 SNEGSKA (reference sequence). V was shortened by 5 bases and J by 5 bases, with 9 bases between the two germline ends. In nucleotides, the CDR3 is TGCAGTGCTGGGGGGTCCGAGACCCAGTACTTC. Its translation: CSAGGSETQYF.

The V gene is TRBV11-3, the J gene TRBJ2-1; the D is unclear. V was clipped by 5 bases and J by 1 base, with 12 bases between them. This CDR3 comprises 15 residues. Germline CDR1 SGHNT, CDR2 YENEEA. The CDR3: CASSLNLVSYNEQFF. DNA of the CDR3: TGTGCCAGCAGCCTAAATCTGGTTTCCTACAATGAGCAGTTCTTC. Drawing the rest from reference TRBV11-3 and TRBJ2-1, the complete variable domain is EAGVVQSPRYKIIEKKQPVAFWCNPISGHNTLYWYLQNLGQGPELLIRYENEEAVDDSQLPKDRFSAERLKGVDSTLKIQPAELGDSAVYLCASSLNLVSYNEQFFGPGTRLTVL.

V usage is TRBV7-2 and J usage is TRBJ2-5, with D maybe TRBD1 (5 bases). CDR3 length: 15 amino acids. Trimming took off 0 bases at V and 3 bases at J, with 11 bases between the two ends. Per germline, CDR1 SGHTA and CDR2 FQGNSA. The CDR3 sequence: CASSLAVGPEETQYF. CDR3 nucleotide sequence: TGTGCCAGCAGCTTAGCAGTGGGGCCAGAAGAGACCCAGTACTTC.

The chain links TRBV6-5 to TRBJ1-1; a weak D match, TRBD1 (5 bases). Trimming pared 10 bases from V and 4 bases from J, leaving 19 bases between. This CDR3 contains 14 residues. Germline CDR1 is MNHEY and CDR2 is SVGAGI. CDR3: CAISHRLGVTEAFF. For the CDR3, the DNA is TGTGCCATTAGCCATAGATTGGGGGTCACTGAAGCTTTCTTT.

J is TRBJ2-5 and V is TRBV7-9, with D perhaps being TRBD1 or TRBD2 (5 bases each). The CDR3 is 16 amino acids. Per the germline V gene, CDR1 is SEHNR and CDR2 is FQNEAQ (reference sequence). The V end lost 5 bases, the J end lost 2 bases, and 18 bases lay between the germline ends. Written as DNA, the CDR3 is TGTGCCAGCAGCCCATACGGCCGGGGCGAACAAGAGACCCAGTACTTC. It is translated as CASSPYGRGEQETQYF.

Only a few counts were recorded for this clone. The chain recombines TRBV6-5 with TRBJ1-2; D ambiguous. V was clipped by 2 bases and J by 7 bases, with 14 bases between them. CDR3 length: 14 residues. Germline V gene data show CDR1 as MNHEY and CDR2 as SVGAGI. This CDR3 is CASSYPDPSGGYTF. The CDR3 DNA reads as TGTGCCAGCAGTTACCCGGACCCCTCCGGTGGCTACACCTTC.

This clone was found a few times. This sequence joins TRBV30 and TRBJ1-5; 7 nucleotides line up with TRBD1. Germline CDR1 is GTSNPN and CDR2 is SVGIG (reference sequence). There are 13 residues in the CDR3. Trimming cost V 3 bases and J 4 bases; bases outside gene matches: 3. This CDR3 reads CAWRPQGNQPQHF. CDR3 coding DNA: TGTGCCTGGAGGCCACAGGGGAATCAGCCCCAGCATTTT.

This clone was recorded once. The rearrangement links TRBV4-3 to TRBJ1-2; no clear D. The CDR3 contains 15 residues. Germline CDR1 and CDR2: LGHNA and YSLEER. V lost 1 base and J lost 4, with 13 bases in between. CDR3 bases: TGCGCCAGCAGCCAAGGCGAGTGGGGATCCTATGGCTACACCTTC. Residues: CASSQGEWGSYGYTF.

This chain links TRBV7-2 with TRBJ1-2, with 9 bases lining up with TRBD1. Germline V lookup: CDR1 SGHTA, CDR2 FQGNSA. The CDR3 has 15 residues. V trimming: 3 bases; J trimming: 1 base; junction bases outside the gene matches: 3. CDR3 DNA: TGTGCCAGCAGCTTTGGGACAGGGCTTAACTATGGCTACACCTTC. Amino acids: CASSFGTGLNYGYTF.